Listed below are T cell receptor beta chains from one sample, sequenced in a study of human T cells and chemical hapten exposure. TCRdb analysed the RACE reads with MiXCR anew, one entry per CDR3 protein. The data hold about 140,000 distinct CDR3 sequences, with over 9.5% observed a single time. The sequences come from whole blood, collected in connection with sensitization to the hapten diphenylcyclopropenone (DPC). The receptor set was obtained from a woman between 45 and 65 years old with alopecia areata. Some clones in this sample may be carry-over from other donors' samples. Each CDR3 is given with its conserved first and last residue. The D gene is left open where the match is weak. Expanded clones are given a class, and other clones once, few, many or no size at all.

V,J,size,D,CDR3,DNA
TRBV6-1,TRBJ1-6,many,NA,CASSPGAGSSYNSPLHF,TGTGCCAGCAGTCCAGGGGCGGGTAGCTCCTATAATTCACCCCTCCACTTT
TRBV5-1,TRBJ2-1,NA,NA,CASSLVFGNEQFF,TGCGCCAGCAGCTTGGTGTTTGGCAATGAGCAGTTCTTC
TRBV9,TRBJ2-3,NA,NA,CASSVGRDTQYF,TGTGCCAGCAGCGTCGGTCGAGATACGCAGTATTTT
TRBV29-1,TRBJ2-1,NA,TRBD2,CSVIAGSSYNEQFF,TGCAGCGTAATAGCGGGCAGCTCCTACAATGAGCAGTTCTTC
TRBV5-4,TRBJ2-2,few,NA,CASSGLGPPANTGELFF,TGTGCCAGCAGCGGTCTTGGACCTCCCGCGAACACCGGGGAGCTGTTTTTT
TRBV7-2,TRBJ2-4,NA,NA,CASSLSGIAKNIQYF,TGTGCCAGCAGCTTATCGGGGATTGCCAAAAACATTCAGTACTTC
TRBV5-4,TRBJ2-1,NA,NA,CASSLEAVNEQFF,TGTGCCAGCAGCTTGGAGGCTGTCAATGAGCAGTTCTTC
TRBV7-3,TRBJ1-1,few,NA,CASRTQPNTEAFF,TGTGCCAGCAGGACACAACCGAACACTGAAGCTTTCTTT
TRBV5-1,TRBJ2-3,NA,TRBD2,CASSLAAPAGGDTQYF,TGCGCCAGCAGCTTGGCCGCACCAGCGGGAGGAGATACGCAGTATTTT
TRBV12-3/TRBV12-4,TRBJ1-4,few,NA,CASSSPDFNEKLFF,TGTGCCAGCAGTTCCCCGGATTTTAATGAAAAACTGTTTTTT
TRBV18,TRBJ2-3,NA,NA,CASSPPAGATQYF,TGTGCCAGCTCACCACCGGCCGGGGCCACGCAGTATTTT
TRBV11-3,TRBJ2-5,few,NA,CASSPGQRLYQETQYF,TGTGCCAGCAGCCCCGGACAGAGACTGTACCAAGAGACCCAGTACTTC
TRBV7-8,TRBJ2-3,NA,TRBD2,CASSFKGLAGWEDTLADTQYF,TGTGCCAGCAGCTTCAAAGGACTAGCGGGATGGGAGGACACATTAGCAGATACGCAGTATTTT
TRBV3-1,TRBJ2-1,many,TRBD2,CASSRTSGKSYNEQFF,TGTGCCAGCAGCCGGACTAGCGGGAAATCCTACAATGAGCAGTTCTTC
TRBV7-9,TRBJ2-7,many,NA,CASSLAGQGYEQYF,TGTGCCAGCAGCTTAGCAGGGCAGGGTTACGAGCAGTACTTC
TRBV5-1,TRBJ1-4,NA,TRBD1,CASSLPTGTGGEKLFF,TGCGCCAGCAGCTTGCCGACCGGGACAGGGGGCGAAAAACTGTTTTTT
TRBV12-3/TRBV12-4,TRBJ2-7,few,TRBD2,CASSSRLAGYEQYF,TGTGCCAGCAGTTCTCGACTAGCGGGCTACGAGCAGTACTTC